The 25 T cell receptor beta chains below come from one sample, sequenced in a study of blood T cell repertoires in COVID-19. Here immunoSEQ multiplex PCR was the method, and the copy in TCRdb shows in-frame clones only, minus some. The sample lists about 55,000 clones; 88% were seen once. The sequenced material came from peripheral blood. Receptors were obtained from a man in his sixties with active COVID-19.

The chain uses TRBV9 and TRBJ2-1; possible D gene TRBD1, 6 bases. Deletions cut 2 bases from V and 7 bases from J, with 10 bases between. The CDR3 loop spans 13 amino acids. The germline V gene has CDR1 SGDLS and CDR2 YYNGEE. The CDR3 sequence is CASSVLGGNEQFF. CDR3 bases: TGTGCCAGCAGCGTGCTAGGGGGTAATGAGCAGTTCTTC.

This chain uses TRBV6-1 with TRBJ1-5, with D possibly being TRBD1 (5 bases). CDR1 and CDR2 from the germline V gene are MNHNS and SASEGT. The CDR3 is 18 residues long. The V end was cut by 1 base, the J end by 0 bases, with 16 bases between. The DNA of the CDR3 is TGTGCCAGCAGTGAAGTTGAGGCGGGGAGGGGTAGCAATCAGCCCCAGCATTTT. This gives the protein CASSEVEAGRGSNQPQHF.

The V gene is TRBV9, the J gene TRBJ2-7; D is unresolved. This CDR3 comprises 13 residues. The V and J ends lost 1 base and 3 bases respectively, with 8 bases between them. Per the germline V gene, CDR1 is SGDLS and CDR2 is YYNGEE. CDR3 loop: CASSVTPGYEQYF. CDR3 DNA: TGTGCCAGCAGCGTAACGCCGGGCTACGAGCAGTACTTC.

The chain couples TRBV7-3 to TRBJ1-2, with 10 nucleotides matching TRBD1. The CDR3 is 16 residues long. Unmatched junction bases numbered 10, after V lost 5 bases and J lost 4 bases. Germline V gene data show CDR1 as SGHTA and CDR2 as FQGTGA. The CDR3 DNA sequence: TGTGCCAGCAGCCTCCCCGGGACAGGGGATACCTATGGCTACACCTTC. Amino acid sequence: CASSLPGTGDTYGYTF. Full variable domain (missing parts from reference TRBV7-3 and TRBJ1-2): GAGVSQTPSNKVTEKGKYVELRCDPISGHTALYWYRQSLGQGPEFLIYFQGTGAADDSGLPNDRFFAVRPEGSVSTLKIQRTERGDSAVYLCASSLPGTGDTYGYTFGSGTRLTVV.

The chain carries TRBV18 and TRBJ2-2; D not resolved. V was clipped by 3 bases and J by 2 bases, with 10 bases between them. CDR1 KGHSH and CDR2 LQKENI come from the germline V gene. The CDR3 has 15 amino acids. The CDR3: CASSPTYPNTGELFF. CDR3 sequence (DNA): TGTGCCAGCTCACCCACATATCCTAACACCGGGGAGCTGTTTTTT.

This chain joins TRBV19 and TRBJ2-1; 9 nucleotides match TRBD2. CDR3 size: 15 residues. Germline assignment: CDR1 LNHDA and CDR2 SQIVND (reference sequence). The V and J ends lost 8 bases and 4 bases, in that order; junction bases with no gene match: 9. CDR3 in amino acids: CASRTGTSSYNEQFF. The DNA for the CDR3 is TGTGCCAGTCGCACCGGGACTAGCAGTTACAATGAGCAGTTCTTC. Looking up the rest from reference TRBV19 and TRBJ2-1 gives the full variable domain: DGGITQSPKYLFRKEGQNVTLSCEQNLNHDAMYWYRQDPGQGLRLIYYSQIVNDFQKGDIAEGYSVSREKKESFPLTVTSAQKNPTAFYLCASRTGTSSYNEQFFGPGTRLTVL.

V and J are TRBV7-9 and TRBJ2-1; D perhaps matches TRBD2 (6 bases). With 1 base removed from V and 3 bases from J, the gap between germline ends came to 10 bases. Germline CDR1 reads SEHNR; CDR2 reads FQNEAQ (reference sequence). This CDR3 has 15 residues. CDR3 bases: TGTGCCAGCAGCTTAGGAATGGGGGGCTACAATGAGCAGTTCTTC. Protein product: CASSLGMGGYNEQFF.

The chain employs TRBV6-5 and TRBJ2-2; D perhaps matches TRBD2 (6 bases). The CDR3 sequence is 16 residues long. The V end was cut by 2 bases, the J end by 1 base, with 11 bases between. From germline, CDR1 is MNHEY and CDR2 SVGAGI. CDR3 loop: CASSYRGMKNTGELFF. CDR3 nucleotides: TGTGCCAGCAGTTACCGGGGGATGAAGAACACCGGGGAGCTGTTTTTT.

The chain joins TRBV27 to TRBJ1-5, with D possibly being TRBD1 (6 bases). The germline V and J ends were trimmed by 0 bases and 1 base, with 7 bases remaining between them. The CDR3 totals 15 residues. Germline V gives CDR1 MNHEY, CDR2 SMNVEV (reference sequence). CDR3 amino acids: CASSLSRGSNQPQHF. The CDR3 nucleotides read TGTGCCAGCAGTTTATCAAGGGGGAGCAATCAGCCCCAGCATTTT.

The chain couples TRBV3-1 (or the pseudogene TRBV3-2) to TRBJ1-1, with TRBD1 identical over 7 bases. Germline values: CDR1 LGHDT, CDR2 YNNKEL (reference sequence). The junction had 9 bases not matched to a gene; V was cut back by 2 bases and J by 0 bases. The CDR3 covers 17 residues. In DNA, the CDR3 is TGTGCCAGCAGCCAAAGCAGACACAGGGGTATGAACACTGAAGCTTTCTTT. Residues: CASSQSRHRGMNTEAFF.

The chain combines TRBV6-1 with TRBJ2-5; 12 nucleotides match TRBD2. The V and J ends lost 1 base and 5 bases, in that order; junction bases with no gene match: 8. The CDR3 runs 17 residues. CDR1 and CDR2 from the germline V gene are MNHNS and SASEGT. The CDR3 region is CASSEGLAGGPWETQYF. The CDR3 nucleotides are TGTGCCAGCAGTGAAGGGCTAGCGGGAGGGCCCTGGGAGACCCAGTACTTC.

V usage is TRBV6-5 and J usage is TRBJ2-1, with D uncertain. Germline lookup yields CDR1 MNHEY and CDR2 SVGAGI. V gave up 9 bases and J gave up 3 bases, with 6 bases separating them. The CDR3 covers 11 residues. CDR3 in amino acids: CASNNYNEQFF. The CDR3 coding sequence is TGTGCCAGTAACAACTACAATGAGCAGTTCTTC.

This clone occurred once. The CDR3 nucleotides are TGTGCCAGCAGCCAGGGGCTAGCGGGAATAAATGAGCAGTTCTTC. Its translation is CASSQGLAGINEQFF. V usage is TRBV7-8 and J usage is TRBJ2-1, with 9 bases fitting TRBD2. CDR1 SGHVS and CDR2 FQNEAQ come from the germline V gene. The trim removed 5 bases at V and 7 bases at J, leaving 9 bases unmatched. The CDR3 totals 15 residues.

The chain combines TRBV7-2 with TRBJ2-3, with 11 bases matching TRBD2. The CDR3 runs to 16 residues. Germline loops: CDR1 SGHTA, CDR2 FQGNSA. V shed 8 bases and J 2 bases; nucleotides not matched to a gene: 9. The CDR3 DNA reads as TGTGCCAGCTCGATTGGACTAGCGGGCTTCACAGATACGCAGTATTTT. Its translation is CASSIGLAGFTDTQYF.

The chain joins TRBV5-6 to TRBJ2-7; tentatively, D is TRBD2 (6 bases). CDR3 length: 14 amino acids. Trimming shortened V by 1 base and J by 3 bases, and 11 bases separated the two germline ends. Germline V gene lookup returns CDR1 SGHDT and CDR2 YYEEEE. The CDR3 region is CASSLLEGGYEQYF. CDR3 nucleotide sequence: TGTGCCAGCAGCTTGTTGGAGGGAGGCTACGAGCAGTACTTC.

The chain carries TRBV5-1 and TRBJ2-1; possible D gene TRBD2, 5 bases. Germline CDR1 reads SGHRS; CDR2 reads YFSETQ. V lost 0 bases, J lost 6 bases, and 13 bases lay in between. The CDR3 is made up of 15 amino acids. CDR3 residues: CASSLGLARGNEQFF. CDR3 bases: TGCGCCAGCAGCTTGGGGCTAGCACGGGGCAATGAGCAGTTCTTC.

This sequence joins TRBV5-5 and TRBJ2-5, with 9 bases lining up with TRBD1. V lost 2 bases to trimming and J lost 4 bases; unmatched junction nucleotides: 3. In germline, CDR1 is SGHKS, CDR2 YYEKEE (reference sequence). CDR3 length equals 14 residues. The CDR3 nucleotides read TGTGCCAGCAGCTTAACAGGGGGCGGAGAGACCCAGTACTTC. Protein: CASSLTGGGETQYF.

J is TRBJ2-3 and V is TRBV6-4, with TRBD2 matching 10 bases. The ends lost 6 bases at V and 2 bases at J; junction bases unmatched: 11. The CDR3 covers 17 residues. Germline CDR1 is MRHNA and CDR2 is SNTAGT. The CDR3 nucleotides read TGTGCCAGCAGAAGGAAGACTAGCGGGCTCCACACAGATACGCAGTATTTT. It codes for CASRRKTSGLHTDTQYF.

The chain employs TRBV28 and TRBJ2-3; perhaps TRBD2 as D (6 bases). V lost 7 bases and J lost 6, with 17 bases in between. Germline lookup yields CDR1 MDHEN and CDR2 SYDVKM. The CDR3 has 14 residues. The CDR3 loop is CASNPGGRRDTQYF. DNA of the CDR3: TGTGCCAGCAACCCTGGGGGGAGGCGGGATACGCAGTATTTT.

The V gene is TRBV3-1 (or the pseudogene TRBV3-2), the J gene TRBJ2-2; D is unresolved. This CDR3 comprises 16 residues. Germline V gene data show CDR1 as LGHDT and CDR2 as YNNKEL (reference sequence). V lost 2 bases, J lost 1 base, and 11 bases lay in between. The CDR3 loop reads CASSQIGGQNTGELFF. The CDR3 DNA is TGTGCCAGCAGCCAAATTGGCGGCCAGAACACCGGGGAGCTGTTTTTT.

The chain is built from TRBV10-3 and TRBJ2-5; 8 bases fit TRBD1. CDR3 size: 12 residues. Germline lookup yields CDR1 ENHRY and CDR2 SYGVKD. V was pared by 6 bases and J by 6 bases, with 3 bases of the junction left unmatched. CDR3 region: CAIRTGEQTQYF. The CDR3 DNA reads TGTGCCATCAGGACAGGGGAGCAGACCCAGTACTTC.

The CDR3: CASSEIGQGRTKQYF. The CDR3 region has the DNA TGTGCCAGCAGTGAGATTGGACAGGGACGTACGAAGCAGTACTTC. The chain joins TRBV6-1 to TRBJ2-7; 8 bases agree with TRBD1. This CDR3 region has 15 residues. Germline V CDR1 and CDR2: MNHNS, SASEGT. The V gene end was trimmed by 3 bases and the J gene end by 8 bases; junction bases not matched to a gene: 12.

This rearrangement joins TRBV9 to TRBJ2-7; TRBD2 aligns across 15 bases. This CDR3 spans 15 amino acids. CDR1 and CDR2 (germline): SGDLS, YYNGEE. V lost 5 bases and J lost 6; bases outside the gene matches: 6. The CDR3 DNA follows: TGTGCCAGCAGTGTGGGACTAGCGGGAGGCTTCGAGCAGTACTTC. It codes for CASSVGLAGGFEQYF.

V is TRBV2 and J is TRBJ2-7, with D maybe TRBD2 (6 bases). V was trimmed by 0 bases and J by 0 bases, leaving 12 bases between them. Germline CDR1 and CDR2: SNHLY and FYNNEI. The CDR3 extends over 16 amino acids. In DNA form, the CDR3 reads TGTGCCAGCAGTGAAGCGGAAGGCGGGAACTCCTACGAGCAGTACTTC. It encodes CASSEAEGGNSYEQYF. The whole variable domain, filled in from reference TRBV2 and TRBJ2-7, reads EPEVTQTPSHQVTQMGQEVILRCVPISNHLYFYWYRQILGQKVEFLVSFYNNEISEKSEIFDDQFSVERPDGSNFTLKIRSTKLEDSAMYFCASSEAEGGNSYEQYFGPGTRLTVT.

The rearrangement joins TRBV11-1 to TRBJ2-7; 8 nucleotides match TRBD1. CDR1 SGHAT and CDR2 FQDESV come from the germline V gene (reference sequence). V shed 5 bases and J 6 bases; nucleotides not matched to a gene: 9. The CDR3 runs to 14 residues. CDR3 loop: CASSPFRTGREQYF. In DNA, the CDR3 is TGTGCCAGCAGCCCTTTCCGGACAGGGCGCGAGCAGTACTTC.